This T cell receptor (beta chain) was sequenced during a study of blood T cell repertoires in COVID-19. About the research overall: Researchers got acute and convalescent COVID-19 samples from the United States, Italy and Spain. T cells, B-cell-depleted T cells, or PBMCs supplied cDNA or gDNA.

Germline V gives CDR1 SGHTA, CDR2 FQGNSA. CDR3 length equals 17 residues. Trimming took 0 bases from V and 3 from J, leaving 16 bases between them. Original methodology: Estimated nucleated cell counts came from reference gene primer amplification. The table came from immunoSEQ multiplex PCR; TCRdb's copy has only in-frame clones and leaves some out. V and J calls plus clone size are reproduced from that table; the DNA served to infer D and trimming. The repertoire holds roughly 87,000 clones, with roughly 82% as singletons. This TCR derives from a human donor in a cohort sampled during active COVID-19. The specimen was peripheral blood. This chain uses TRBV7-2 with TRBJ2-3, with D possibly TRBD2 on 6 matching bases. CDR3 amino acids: CASSLAAAGMGTDTQYF. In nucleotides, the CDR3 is TGTGCCAGCAGCTTAGCGGCGGCGGGGATGGGGACAGATACGCAGTATTTT.